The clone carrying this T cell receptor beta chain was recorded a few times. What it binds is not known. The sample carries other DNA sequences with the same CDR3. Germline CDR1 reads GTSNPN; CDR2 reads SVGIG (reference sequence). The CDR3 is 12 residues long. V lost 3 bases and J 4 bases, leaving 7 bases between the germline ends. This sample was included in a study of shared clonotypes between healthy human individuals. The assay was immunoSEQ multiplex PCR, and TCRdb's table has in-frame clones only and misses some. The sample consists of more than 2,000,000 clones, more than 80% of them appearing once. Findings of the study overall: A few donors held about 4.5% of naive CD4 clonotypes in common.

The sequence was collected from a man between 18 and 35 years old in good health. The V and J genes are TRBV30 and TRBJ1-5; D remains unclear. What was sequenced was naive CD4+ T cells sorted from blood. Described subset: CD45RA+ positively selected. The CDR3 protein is CAWSGPNQPQHF. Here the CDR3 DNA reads TGTGCCTGGAGCGGCCCAAATCAGCCCCAGCATTTT.